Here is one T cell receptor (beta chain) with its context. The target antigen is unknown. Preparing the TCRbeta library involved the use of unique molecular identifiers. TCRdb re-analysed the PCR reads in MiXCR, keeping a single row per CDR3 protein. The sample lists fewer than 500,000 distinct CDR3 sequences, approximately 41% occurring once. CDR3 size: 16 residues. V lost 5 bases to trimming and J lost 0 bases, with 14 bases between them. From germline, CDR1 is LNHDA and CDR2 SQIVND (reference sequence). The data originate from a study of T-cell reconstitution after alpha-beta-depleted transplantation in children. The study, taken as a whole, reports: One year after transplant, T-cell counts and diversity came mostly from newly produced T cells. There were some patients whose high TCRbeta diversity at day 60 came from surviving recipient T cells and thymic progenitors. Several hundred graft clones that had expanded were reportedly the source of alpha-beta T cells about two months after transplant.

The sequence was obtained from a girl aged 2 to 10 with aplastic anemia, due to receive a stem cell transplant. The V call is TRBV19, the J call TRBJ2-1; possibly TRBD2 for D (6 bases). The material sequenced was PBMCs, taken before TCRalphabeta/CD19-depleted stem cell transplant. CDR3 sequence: CASSASAGSSYNEQFF. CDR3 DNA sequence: TGTGCCAGTAGTGCCTCTGCCGGGAGCTCCTACAATGAGCAGTTCTTC.